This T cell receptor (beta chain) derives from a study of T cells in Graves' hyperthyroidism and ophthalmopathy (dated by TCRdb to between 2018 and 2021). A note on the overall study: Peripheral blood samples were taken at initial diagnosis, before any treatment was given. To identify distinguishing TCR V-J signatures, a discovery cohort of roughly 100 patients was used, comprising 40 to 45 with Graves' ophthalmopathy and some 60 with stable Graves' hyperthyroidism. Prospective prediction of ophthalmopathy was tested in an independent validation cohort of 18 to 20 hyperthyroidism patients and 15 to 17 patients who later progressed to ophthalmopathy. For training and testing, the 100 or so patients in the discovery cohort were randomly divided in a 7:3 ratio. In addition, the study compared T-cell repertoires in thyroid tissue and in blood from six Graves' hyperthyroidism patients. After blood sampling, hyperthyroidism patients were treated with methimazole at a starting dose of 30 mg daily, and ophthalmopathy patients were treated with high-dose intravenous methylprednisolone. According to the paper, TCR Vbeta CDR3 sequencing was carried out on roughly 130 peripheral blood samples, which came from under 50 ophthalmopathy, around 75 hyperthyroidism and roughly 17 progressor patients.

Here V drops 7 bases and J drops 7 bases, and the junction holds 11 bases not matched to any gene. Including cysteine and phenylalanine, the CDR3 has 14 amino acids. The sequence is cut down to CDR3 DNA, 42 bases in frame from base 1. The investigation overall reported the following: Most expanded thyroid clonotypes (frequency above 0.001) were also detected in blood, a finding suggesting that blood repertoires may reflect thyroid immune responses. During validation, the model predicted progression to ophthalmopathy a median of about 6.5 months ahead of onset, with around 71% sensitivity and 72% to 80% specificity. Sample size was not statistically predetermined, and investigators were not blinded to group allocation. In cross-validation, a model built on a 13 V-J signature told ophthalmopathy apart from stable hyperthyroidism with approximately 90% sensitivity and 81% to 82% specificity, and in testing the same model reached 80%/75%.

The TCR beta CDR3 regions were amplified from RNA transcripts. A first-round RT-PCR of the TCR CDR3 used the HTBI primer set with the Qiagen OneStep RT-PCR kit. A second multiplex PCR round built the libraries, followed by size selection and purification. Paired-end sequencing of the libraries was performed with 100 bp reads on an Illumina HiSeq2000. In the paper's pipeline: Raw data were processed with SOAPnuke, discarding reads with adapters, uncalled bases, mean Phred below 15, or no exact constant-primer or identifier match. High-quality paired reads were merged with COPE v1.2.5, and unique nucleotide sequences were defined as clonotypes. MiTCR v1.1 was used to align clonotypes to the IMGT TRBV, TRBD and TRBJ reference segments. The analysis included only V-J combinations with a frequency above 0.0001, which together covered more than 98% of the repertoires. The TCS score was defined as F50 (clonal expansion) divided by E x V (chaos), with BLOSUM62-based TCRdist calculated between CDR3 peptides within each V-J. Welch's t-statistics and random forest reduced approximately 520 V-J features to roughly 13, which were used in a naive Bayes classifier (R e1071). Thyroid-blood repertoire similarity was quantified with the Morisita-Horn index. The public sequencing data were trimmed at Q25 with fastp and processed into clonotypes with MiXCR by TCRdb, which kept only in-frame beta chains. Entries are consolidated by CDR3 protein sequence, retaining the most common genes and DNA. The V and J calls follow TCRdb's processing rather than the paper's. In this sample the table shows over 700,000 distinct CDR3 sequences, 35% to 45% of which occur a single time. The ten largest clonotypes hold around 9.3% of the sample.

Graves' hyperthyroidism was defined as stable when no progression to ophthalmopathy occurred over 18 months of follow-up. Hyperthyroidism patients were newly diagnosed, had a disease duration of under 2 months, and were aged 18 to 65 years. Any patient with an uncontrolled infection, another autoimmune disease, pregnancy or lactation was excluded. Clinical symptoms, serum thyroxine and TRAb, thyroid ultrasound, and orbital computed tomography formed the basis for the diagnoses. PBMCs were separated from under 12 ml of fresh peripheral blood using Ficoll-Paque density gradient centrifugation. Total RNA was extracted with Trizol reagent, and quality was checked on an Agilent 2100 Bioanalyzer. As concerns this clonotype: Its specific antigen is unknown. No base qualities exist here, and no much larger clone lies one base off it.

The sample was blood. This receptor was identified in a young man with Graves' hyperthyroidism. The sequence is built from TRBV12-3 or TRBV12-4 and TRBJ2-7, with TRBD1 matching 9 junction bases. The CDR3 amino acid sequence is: CASTWGTGFEEQYF. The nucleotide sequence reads TGTGCCAGCACCTGGGGGACAGGGTTTGAGGAGCAGTACTTC.